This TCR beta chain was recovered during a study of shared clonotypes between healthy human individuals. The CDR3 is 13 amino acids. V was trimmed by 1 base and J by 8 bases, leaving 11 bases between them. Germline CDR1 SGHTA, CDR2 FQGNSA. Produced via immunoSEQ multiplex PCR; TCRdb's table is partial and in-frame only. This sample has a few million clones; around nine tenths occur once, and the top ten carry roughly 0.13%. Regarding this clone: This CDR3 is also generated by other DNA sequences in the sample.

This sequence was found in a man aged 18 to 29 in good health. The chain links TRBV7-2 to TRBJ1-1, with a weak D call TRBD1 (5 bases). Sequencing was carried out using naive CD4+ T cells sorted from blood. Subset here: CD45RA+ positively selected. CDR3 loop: CASSLGGGAEAFF. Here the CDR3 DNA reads TGTGCCAGCAGCTTAGGTGGGGGTGCGGAAGCTTTCTTT.